Shown below are 11 T cell receptor beta chains from a single sample sequenced in a study of blood T cell repertoires in COVID-19. TCRdb's table, derived via immunoSEQ multiplex PCR, lists solely in-frame clones and lacks some. The sample carries approximately 210,000 clones, roughly 85% recorded once. Sequenced sample: peripheral blood. These receptors were taken from a woman aged 40 to 50 with active or convalescent COVID-19.

The chain combines TRBV6-5 with TRBJ2-7, with TRBD2 matching over 9 bases. The V gene's germline CDR1 is MNHEY and CDR2 SVGAGI. J lost 4 bases, V lost 8 bases, and 6 bases had no gene match. The CDR3 loop spans 13 amino acids. The CDR3: CASSLLAGYEQYF. CDR3 sequence (DNA): TGTGCCAGCTCTTTACTAGCGGGTTACGAGCAGTACTTC.

V usage is TRBV5-1 and J usage is TRBJ2-5; weak D call: TRBD2 (6 bases). The CDR3 is 13 amino acids. CDR1 SGHRS and CDR2 YFSETQ come from the germline V gene. Trimming pared 4 bases from V and 5 bases from J, leaving 12 bases between. The CDR3 sequence is CASSPGVAETQYF. In DNA form, the CDR3 reads TGCGCCAGCAGCCCGGGGGTGGCGGAGACCCAGTACTTC.

The V and J genes are TRBV27 and TRBJ1-1, with 10 bases that match TRBD1. Germline assignment: CDR1 MNHEY and CDR2 SMNVEV (reference sequence). The CDR3 contains 15 residues. V dropped 0 bases and J dropped 5; count of bases not matched to a gene: 3. DNA for the CDR3: TGTGCCAGCAGTTTATCGACAGGGGGCTGGACTGAAGCTTTCTTT. It specifies CASSLSTGGWTEAFF.

This sequence joins TRBV7-9 and TRBJ1-1; 8 bases map to TRBD1. V trimming: 6 bases; J trimming: 5 bases; junction bases outside the gene matches: 14. There are 16 residues in the CDR3. Germline assignment: CDR1 SEHNR and CDR2 FQNEAQ (reference sequence). CDR3: CASRSRTGRENTEAFF. In DNA form, the CDR3 reads TGTGCCAGCAGATCTAGGACAGGGAGGGAGAATACTGAAGCTTTCTTT.

The genes are TRBV4-3 and TRBJ1-2; D is perhaps TRBD1 (5 bases). This CDR3 spans 14 amino acids. The V end lost 1 base, the J end lost 7 bases, and 13 bases lay between the germline ends. In germline, CDR1 is LGHNA, CDR2 YSLEER. The CDR3 nucleotides read TGCGCCAGCAGCCAAGCCAGGGTGGGTTTTGGCTACACCTTC. Its translation is CASSQARVGFGYTF.

The rearrangement uses TRBV28 and TRBJ2-7; D gene ambiguous. Germline V gene lookup returns CDR1 MDHEN and CDR2 SYDVKM. The length of the CDR3 is 11 residues. Trimming shortened V by 5 bases and J by 2 bases, and 4 bases separated the two germline ends. Here the CDR3 reads CASSPAYEQYF. CDR3 bases: TGTGCCAGCAGTCCAGCCTACGAGCAGTACTTC.

The chain is built from TRBV19 and TRBJ1-3; D remains unclear. From germline, CDR1 is LNHDA and CDR2 SQIVND (reference sequence). V gave up 2 bases and J gave up 4 bases, with 12 bases separating them. The CDR3 length is 15 residues. The CDR3 protein is CASSISPGGGNTIYF. CDR3 coding DNA: TGTGCCAGTAGTATATCCCCCGGAGGGGGAAACACCATATATTTT.

This rearrangement joins TRBV7-2 to TRBJ1-6; D perhaps matches TRBD1 (6 bases). Between the trimmed V and J ends, which lost 10 bases and 7 bases, there was a span of 14 bases. Germline CDR1 is SGHTA and CDR2 is FQGNSA. This CDR3 is 13 amino acids long. The CDR3 nucleotides read TGTGCCACGAAAAGGGGGAGAAATTCACCCCTCCACTTT. Protein: CATKRGRNSPLHF.

The chain couples TRBV2 to TRBJ1-1; possibly TRBD1 for D (6 bases). The CDR3 runs 14 residues. The V and J ends lost 7 bases and 6 bases respectively, with 18 bases between them. Germline-derived CDR1 and CDR2 are SNHLY and FYNNEI. This CDR3 reads CASTKDSIIPEAFF. The CDR3 nucleotides are TGTGCCAGCACCAAGGACAGTATTATCCCTGAAGCTTTCTTT.

The J gene is TRBJ1-2, the V gene TRBV2, with a possible D match to TRBD1 (5 bases). The ends were cut back, 6 bases at V and 7 bases at J, with 15 bases in the middle. Germline assignment: CDR1 SNHLY and CDR2 FYNNEI. The CDR3 extends over 13 amino acids. The CDR3 sequence: CASRPEGVGGYTF. The CDR3 region has the DNA TGTGCCAGCAGACCCGAAGGGGTGGGTGGCTACACCTTC. The variable domain in full, completed from reference TRBV2 and TRBJ1-2, reads EPEVTQTPSHQVTQMGQEVILRCVPISNHLYFYWYRQILGQKVEFLVSFYNNEISEKSEIFDDQFSVERPDGSNFTLKIRSTKLEDSAMYFCASRPEGVGGYTFGSGTRLTVV.

This chain joins TRBV7-8 and TRBJ1-5; D remains unclear. The germline V and J ends were trimmed by 0 bases and 2 bases, with 8 bases remaining between them. The CDR3 loop spans 15 amino acids. Germline CDR1 is SGHVS and CDR2 is FQNEAQ. CDR3 protein: CASSLAPQGNQPQHF. In DNA, the CDR3 is TGTGCCAGCAGCTTAGCGCCCCAGGGCAATCAGCCCCAGCATTTT.